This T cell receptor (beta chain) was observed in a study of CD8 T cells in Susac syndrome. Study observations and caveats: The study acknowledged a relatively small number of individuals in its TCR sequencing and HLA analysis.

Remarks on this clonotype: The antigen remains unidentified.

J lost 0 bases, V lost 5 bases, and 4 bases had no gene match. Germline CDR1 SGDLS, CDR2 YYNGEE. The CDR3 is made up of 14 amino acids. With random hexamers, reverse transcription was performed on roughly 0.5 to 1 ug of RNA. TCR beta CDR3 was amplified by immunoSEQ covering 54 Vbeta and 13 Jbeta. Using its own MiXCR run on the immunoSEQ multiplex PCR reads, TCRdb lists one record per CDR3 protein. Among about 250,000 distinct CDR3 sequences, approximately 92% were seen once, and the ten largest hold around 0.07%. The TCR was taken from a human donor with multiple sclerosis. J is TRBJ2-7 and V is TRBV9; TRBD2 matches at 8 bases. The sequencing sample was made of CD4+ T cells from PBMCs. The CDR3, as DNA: TGTGCCAGCAGGCGCGGGGGGAGCTCCTACGAGCAGTACTTC. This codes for CASRRGGSSYEQYF. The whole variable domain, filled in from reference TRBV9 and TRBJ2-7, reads DSGVTQTPKHLITATGQRVTLRCSPRSGDLSVYWYQQSLDQGLQFLIQYYNGEERAKGNILERFSAQQFPDLHSELNLSSLELGDSALYFCASRRGGSSYEQYFGPGTRLTVT.